This entry lists 28 T cell receptor beta chains sequenced from one sample in a study of human T cells and chemical hapten exposure. The time point here: pre-sensitization, week 0. Specified treatment: therapeutic diphenylcyclopropenone sensitization with weekly scalp DPC. TCRdb analysed the RACE reads with MiXCR anew, one entry per CDR3 protein. The sample includes under 110,000 distinct CDR3 sequences, roughly an eighth of them seen just once. The sample was whole blood, taken in connection with sensitization to the hapten diphenylcyclopropenone (DPC). Source of these receptors: a woman aged 45-59 years with alopecia areata. Some clones in this sample may be carry-over from other donors' samples.

This clonotype was seen at least ten times. At one end, the junction sequence differs from germline, possibly due to a read error. The V call is TRBV7-2, the J call TRBJ2-2; 8 bases are a match to TRBD1. The CDR3 covers 13 residues. Germline V gives CDR1 SGHTA, CDR2 FQGNSA. CDR3 sequence reads: CASRRQDRERPLF. CDR3 coding DNA: TGTGCCAGCAGACGACAGGACAGGGAACGTCCCCTTTTT.

CDR3 sequence reads: CASRALMVYSPLHF. CDR3 in DNA: TGCGCCAGCAGGGCGTTAATGGTTTATTCACCCCTCCACTTT. The chain is built from TRBV5-1 and TRBJ1-6; D ambiguous. Looked up from germline, CDR1 is SGHRS and CDR2 is YFSETQ. The CDR3 runs to 14 residues. V was pared by 5 bases and J by 8 bases, with 14 bases between.

This clonotype was counted between two and nine times. The rearrangement links TRBV5-8 to TRBJ2-1, with D possibly TRBD2 on 6 matching bases. This CDR3 has 15 residues. Per germline, CDR1 SGHTS and CDR2 YDEGEE. V was trimmed by 6 bases and J by 0 bases, leaving 13 bases between them. This CDR3 is CASMTGVHSYNEQFF. The CDR3, as DNA: TGTGCCAGCATGACGGGGGTACACTCCTACAATGAGCAGTTCTTC. Based on the CDR3 plus reference TRBV5-8 and TRBJ2-1, the full variable domain is EAGVTQSPTHLIKTRGQQATLRCSPISGHTSVYWYQQALGLGLQFLLWYDEGEERNRGNFPPRFSGRQFPNYSSELNVNALELEDSALYLCASMTGVHSYNEQFFGPGTRLTVL.

The chain employs TRBV6-1 and TRBJ1-5; 12 nucleotides agree with TRBD1. In germline, CDR1 is MNHNS, CDR2 SASEGT. Unmatched junction bases numbered 5, after V lost 2 bases and J lost 3 bases. The CDR3 covers 17 residues. DNA for the CDR3: TGTGCCAGCAGTGAAAAGACGGGACAGGGGGCCAATCAGCCCCAGCATTTT. Residues: CASSEKTGQGANQPQHF.

This rearrangement joins TRBV12-3 or TRBV12-4 to TRBJ1-5; TRBD1 might be the D (5 bases). V shed 3 bases and J shed 4 bases, with 13 bases lying between them. This CDR3 is built from 15 residues. The CDR3 loop is CASSLTARGNQPQHF. DNA for the CDR3: TGTGCCAGCAGTTTGACAGCACGGGGAAATCAGCCCCAGCATTTT.

This clonotype came up many times. V is TRBV18 and J is TRBJ1-6; 8 nucleotides agree with TRBD1. Germline CDR1 is KGHSH and CDR2 is LQKENI. This CDR3 is 14 amino acids long. J was trimmed by 7 bases and V by 3 bases; bases with no gene match: 2. The CDR3 sequence is CASSPGQANSPLHF. The CDR3 DNA follows: TGTGCCAGCTCACCGGGACAGGCGAATTCACCCCTCCACTTT.

This chain links TRBV10-1 with TRBJ2-5; 7 bases are a match to TRBD1. V was clipped by 2 bases and J by 2 bases; unmatched bases: 11. The CDR3 length is 17 residues. CDR1 and CDR2 (germline): WNHNN, SYGVQD (reference sequence). The CDR3 region has the DNA TGCGCCAGCAGTGAGGGTATTGAATCGGGACAGCAAGAGACCCAGTACTTC. Translation gives CASSEGIESGQQETQYF.

J is TRBJ2-3 and V is TRBV25-1; 7 bases map to TRBD2. CDR3 length: 16 amino acids. Germline CDR1 reads MGHDK; CDR2 reads SYGVNS. V shed 5 bases and J 4 bases; nucleotides not matched to a gene: 12. The CDR3 here is CASSIEGGPSPDTQYF. DNA of the CDR3: TGTGCCAGCAGTATTGAGGGAGGGCCTTCCCCAGATACGCAGTATTTT.

This clonotype was found a few times. The V gene is TRBV4-3, the J gene TRBJ2-2; weak D call: TRBD2 (5 bases). V lost 0 bases to trimming and J lost 5 bases, with 13 bases between them. This CDR3 is built from 16 residues. Germline V gives CDR1 LGHNA, CDR2 YSLEER. The CDR3 DNA sequence: TGCGCCAGCAGCCAAGACGGACTTTTCGGGACCGGGGAGCTGTTTTTT. It codes for CASSQDGLFGTGELFF.

The CDR3, as DNA: TGTGCTAGTGGTTTTACTGGCTCCTACAATGAGCAGTTCTTC. Translating gives CASGFTGSYNEQFF. The V and J genes are TRBV12-5 and TRBJ2-1; D not certain. V was pared by 3 bases and J by 0 bases, with 6 bases between. The CDR3 spans 14 residues. CDR1 LGHNT and CDR2 FRNRAP come from the germline V gene. Full variable domain (missing parts from reference TRBV12-5 and TRBJ2-1): DARVTQTPRHKVTEMGQEVTMRCQPILGHNTVFWYRQTMMQGLELLAYFRNRAPLDDSGMPKDRFSAEMPDATLATLKIQPSEPRDSAVYFCASGFTGSYNEQFFGPGTRLTVL.

Only a few counts were recorded for this clonotype. The chain joins TRBV4-1 to TRBJ2-7, with a possible D match to TRBD1 (5 bases). This CDR3 has 15 residues. V was trimmed by 0 bases and J by 2 bases, leaving 11 bases between them. Germline CDR1 is MGHRA and CDR2 is YSYEKL. The CDR3 loop is CASSQDRKGAYEQYF. CDR3 DNA sequence: TGCGCCAGCAGCCAAGATCGGAAAGGGGCCTACGAGCAGTACTTC.

The table lists this clonotype with a few counts. The V call is TRBV28, the J call TRBJ2-3; 7 positions agree with TRBD1. V lost 10 bases and J lost 4; bases outside the gene matches: 8. Germline V lookup: CDR1 MDHEN, CDR2 SYDVKM. The CDR3 is 13 residues long. The CDR3 region is CAISKTGADTQYF. CDR3 bases: TGTGCCATTTCAAAAACAGGGGCAGATACGCAGTATTTT.

The chain is built from TRBV6-5 and TRBJ2-7; D might be TRBD1 or TRBD2, each matching 5 bases. Germline CDR1 and CDR2: MNHEY and SVGAGI. V shed 2 bases and J shed 6 bases, with 11 bases lying between them. The CDR3 runs 13 residues. The CDR3 is CASSYGGYSEQYF. CDR3 DNA: TGTGCCAGCAGTTACGGGGGATATTCCGAGCAGTACTTC.

This clonotype showed up just once. This chain joins TRBV9 and TRBJ2-3; TRBD1 matches 7 bases. The CDR3 spans 14 residues. The germline V gene has CDR1 SGDLS and CDR2 YYNGEE. Trimming at V came to 3 bases and at J to 2 bases, leaving 3 bases not matched to a gene. The CDR3 bases are TGTGCCAGCAGCGGACAGGGTAACACAGATACGCAGTATTTT. It yields the protein CASSGQGNTDTQYF.

This clonotype was observed a few times. The chain couples TRBV2 to TRBJ1-5; 9 positions agree with TRBD1. This CDR3 region has 16 residues. The ends lost 6 bases at V and 2 bases at J; junction bases unmatched: 8. The V gene's germline CDR1 is SNHLY and CDR2 FYNNEI. For the CDR3, the DNA is TGTGCCAGCAGGGAAACAGGGGGCTGGGGCAATCAGCCCCAGCATTTT. It encodes CASRETGGWGNQPQHF.

The chain links TRBV19 to TRBJ2-5; D might be TRBD2 (6 bases). The CDR3 covers 13 residues. V was pared by 6 bases and J by 2 bases, with 10 bases between. The V gene's germline CDR1 is LNHDA and CDR2 SQIVND (reference sequence). The CDR3 reads CASSGLLQETQYF. The CDR3 DNA reads TGTGCCAGTAGCGGACTACTTCAAGAGACCCAGTACTTC.

This clonotype was observed a handful of times. The V gene is TRBV4-3, the J gene TRBJ2-3; a weak D match, TRBD2 (5 bases). The V end lost 1 base, the J end lost 1 base, and 15 bases lay between the germline ends. The CDR3 runs to 17 residues. The V gene's germline CDR1 is LGHNA and CDR2 YSLEER. The CDR3 loop reads CASSQGPSNGGTDTQYF. CDR3 nucleotide sequence: TGCGCCAGCAGCCAAGGCCCCTCGAACGGGGGCACAGATACGCAGTATTTT.

The V and J genes are TRBV29-1 and TRBJ1-1, with a weak D call TRBD1 (5 bases). This CDR3 comprises 14 residues. CDR1 is SQVTM, CDR2 ANQGSEA, per germline. The V end lost 7 bases, the J end lost 4 bases, and 19 bases lay between the germline ends. Here the CDR3 reads CSALMGDFGTEAFF. CDR3 coding DNA: TGCAGCGCCCTAATGGGGGATTTCGGCACTGAAGCTTTCTTT. Full variable domain (rest looked up from reference TRBV29-1 and TRBJ1-1): SAVISQKPSRDICQRGTSLTIQCQVDSQVTMMFWYRQQPGQSLTLIATANQGSEATYESGFVIDKFPISRPNLTFSTLTVSNMSPEDSSIYLCSALMGDFGTEAFFGQGTRLTVV.

This chain connects TRBV20-1 to TRBJ2-4; either TRBD1 or TRBD2 may supply D (5 bases each). Germline V gene data show CDR1 as DFQATT and CDR2 as SNEGSKA (reference sequence). V was trimmed by 5 bases and J by 0 bases, leaving 11 bases between them. The CDR3 has 14 amino acids. CDR3 bases: TGCAGTGCTCCCGGGGCTATAGCCAAAAACATTCAGTACTTC. Amino acid sequence: CSAPGAIAKNIQYF.

This clonotype was found a few times. V is TRBV10-3 and J is TRBJ1-6; D not resolved. V was trimmed by 6 bases and J by 12 bases, leaving 15 bases between them. The CDR3 covers 13 residues. Germline CDR1 reads ENHRY; CDR2 reads SYGVKD. Here the CDR3 DNA reads TGTGCCATCAGCCCTCTCAGTAAGGGACCCCTCCACTTT. Protein: CAISPLSKGPLHF.

The gene calls are TRBV5-1 and TRBJ2-5; 9 bases fit TRBD1. This CDR3 has 15 residues. V lost 4 bases, J lost 5 bases, and 9 bases stayed unmatched. Germline V gives CDR1 SGHRS, CDR2 YFSETQ. This chain's CDR3 is CASSPRDRAVETQYF. Written as DNA, the CDR3 is TGCGCCAGCAGCCCCCGGGACAGGGCCGTTGAGACCCAGTACTTC.

This chain uses TRBV7-2 with TRBJ2-2, with 12 bases fitting TRBD2. V lost 5 bases, J lost 4 bases, and 2 bases stayed unmatched. CDR1 is SGHTA, CDR2 FQGNSA, per germline. The CDR3 sequence is 15 residues long. DNA for the CDR3: TGTGCCAGCAGCCTGGGACTAGCGGGCACCGGGGAGCTGTTTTTT. This sequence encodes CASSLGLAGTGELFF.

The J gene is TRBJ1-2, the V gene TRBV18; a weak D match, TRBD1 (6 bases). This CDR3 is built from 12 residues. Germline CDR1 is KGHSH and CDR2 is LQKENI. V was trimmed by 6 bases and J by 6 bases, leaving 11 bases between them. The CDR3 region is CASSQDSNGYTF. The CDR3 nucleotides read TGTGCCAGCTCTCAGGACAGTAATGGCTACACCTTC. Variable domain in full (rest from reference TRBV18 and TRBJ1-2): NAGVMQNPRHLVRRRGQEARLRCSPMKGHSHVYWYRQLPEEGLKFMVYLQKENIIDESGMPKERFSAEFPKEGPSILRIQQVVRGDSAAYFCASSQDSNGYTFGSGTRLTVV.

The chain joins TRBV20-1 to TRBJ1-2; no reliable D call. Germline V gives CDR1 DFQATT, CDR2 SNEGSKA (reference sequence). Between the trimmed V and J ends, which lost 3 bases and 5 bases, there was a span of 7 bases. The CDR3 spans 11 residues. The CDR3 DNA reads TGCAGTGCTAGTAAGGTTTATGGCTACACCTTC. Its translation: CSASKVYGYTF.

This clonotype showed up just a few times. V usage is TRBV2 and J usage is TRBJ1-5, with 7 bases identical to TRBD1. After removal of 8 bases from V and 0 bases from J, the junction contained 4 bases not matched to a gene. This CDR3 has 14 residues. Germline lookup yields CDR1 SNHLY and CDR2 FYNNEI. CDR3 loop: CASVRDSSNQPQHF. CDR3 DNA sequence: TGTGCCAGCGTCAGGGACAGTAGCAATCAGCCCCAGCATTTT.

This clonotype was detected only a few times. Mismatch with germline at one junction end may stem from a read error. The rearrangement joins TRBV5-6 to TRBJ2-1, with D perhaps matching TRBD2 (6 bases). Germline values: CDR1 SGHDT, CDR2 YYEEEE. The CDR3 spans 11 residues. The CDR3 is CASSLITSKVF. Written as DNA, the CDR3 is TGTGCCAGCAGCTTAATCACTAGCAAGGTCTTC.

In this sample, this clonotype turned up many times. The chain's CDR3 is CASSWDRSPGQPQHF. CDR3 nucleotide sequence: TGTGCCAGTAGTTGGGACAGGTCGCCTGGGCAGCCCCAGCATTTT. This chain links TRBV19 with TRBJ1-5; 8 nucleotides line up with TRBD1. V shed 5 bases, J shed 7 bases, and the junction held 10 bases outside the gene matches. The germline V gene has CDR1 LNHDA and CDR2 SQIVND (reference sequence). The CDR3 has 15 residues.

This clonotype was seen repeatedly, ten times or more. The CDR3 nucleotides are TGTGCCAGCTCACCTCCACAGGGGGCTAAGTCCTACGAGCAGTACTTC. Translated, it gives CASSPPQGAKSYEQYF. J is TRBJ2-7 and V is TRBV18; 9 positions match TRBD1. The CDR3 is made up of 16 amino acids. CDR1 KGHSH and CDR2 LQKENI come from the germline V gene. With 3 bases clipped from V and 1 base from J, the junction kept 7 bases outside the gene matches. Complete variable domain (other parts from reference TRBV18 and TRBJ2-7): NAGVMQNPRHLVRRRGQEARLRCSPMKGHSHVYWYRQLPEEGLKFMVYLQKENIIDESGMPKERFSAEFPKEGPSILRIQQVVRGDSAAYFCASSPPQGAKSYEQYFGPGTRLTVT.